This T cell receptor (beta chain) came from a study of T cell responses to AZD1222 COVID-19 vaccine. Points from the study as a whole: Donor demographics were predominantly white British with a female majority; clonal diversity may be underestimated. Once two AZD1222 doses were given, Spike-specific TCR breadth and depth went up. Repertoires were obtained solely post-peak T cell response.

TCRdb's copy holds only in-frame clones and misses some; the assay was immunoSEQ multiplex PCR. This table has fewer than 200,000 clones, roughly 92% appearing once. V was pared by 4 bases and J by 2 bases, with 19 bases between. The CDR3 extends over 17 amino acids. The germline gives CDR1 SGHTS, CDR2 YDEGEE. Notes on this clone: The antigen is unknown.

V usage is TRBV5-8 and J usage is TRBJ1-5, with D possibly TRBD1 on 6 matching bases. The receptor was isolated from an adult in good health. The sequences come from peripheral blood, collected on day 0 of AZD1222 vaccination. Written as DNA, the CDR3 is TGTGCCAGCAGCCTCAACGCGGGGGGCCCCCGCAATCAGCCCCAGCATTTT. This translates into CASSLNAGGPRNQPQHF.